A selection of T cell receptor beta chains follows, all from one sample in a study of regulatory T cells in long-lasting Graves disease. TCRdb reprocessed the multiplex PCR reads via MiXCR and lists one record per CDR3 protein. The sample lists 600,000 to 800,000 distinct CDR3 sequences; 30% were seen once. Sequencing was performed on peripheral blood mononuclear cells (PBMCs), taken when the disease was refractory, from a patient treated with antithyroid drugs. The receptors were sampled from a female donor with Graves disease. CDR3s include the opening cysteine and the closing phenylalanine or tryptophan. Fields, in order: clone size, CDR3 length, V gene, CDR3 protein. The listing skips clone size in some rows; elsewhere it reads once, few, many or a size class.

. 14 TRBV20-1 CSATPDPGNQPQHF
. 15 TRBV28 CASTLAGAKGETQYF
. 14 TRBV27 CASSPFLGGETQYF
few 15 TRBV13 CASSQNQDRTGGYTF
few 14 TRBV7-9 CASSFPPGARGYTF
many 16 TRBV16 CASSQSPWTANYGYTF
few 16 TRBV7-9 CASSFYKGTSGETQYF
. 16 TRBV29-1 CSVEVGGGAGNQPQHF
. 15 TRBV6-2/TRBV6-3 CASRIQGSSYNEQFF
many 17 TRBV2 CASSVPPSARSGETQYF
. 16 TRBV4-1 CASSQGTGTGGEKLFF
. 15 TRBV4-1 CASSWGGTVRSEQYF
. 14 TRBV28 CASSLPLNTGELFF
. 14 TRBV28 CASSLSGGSGEAFF
. 14 TRBV3-1 CASSPTPGDYGYTF
. 15 TRBV6-5 CASSYSGGINYGYTF
. 14 TRBV27 CASSSGTAGQPQHF
many 13 TRBV29-1 CSFGQGDGSPLHF
few 15 TRBV20-1 CSATSSGQGLYGYTF
few 15 TRBV28 CASSGLTGPNYGYTF
many 16 TRBV6-5 CASSYSRLAGVHEQYF
. 14 TRBV10-3 CAISGSGNSYEQYF
. 17 TRBV4-1 CASSQGFLEQGNQPQHF
few 13 TRBV30 CAWDRGSNQPQHF
many 14 TRBV2 CASSARMRSSPLHF
few 14 TRBV11-2 CASSFSQNNSPLHF
. 15 TRBV6-1 CASRPRGGLNQPQHF
. 14 TRBV6-1 CASSPGLFLETQYF
. 13 TRBV29-1 CSVVRRSRGEAFF
. 14 TRBV28 CASTPTGGDEKLFF